This T cell receptor (beta chain) was captured by sequencing in a study of STAT5B mutations in CD4+ large granular lymphocyte leukemia. Findings and caveats of the study: Main leukemic clonotypes were patient-specific, but roughly 23% appeared at low frequency elsewhere. Compared with healthy controls (2/35), patient top clones favored TRBV06 (8/27).

TCRdb keeps only in-frame clones here, not all; method: immunoSEQ multiplex PCR. The sample yields just under 35,000 clones, around 63% seen once. In the case of this clone: Its target is unknown.

V was shortened by 5 bases and J by 5 bases, with 15 bases between the two germline ends. The CDR3 runs 14 residues. Germline CDR1 is SGHTA and CDR2 is FQGNSA. The material sequenced was CD4+ T cells from blood buffy coats. This sequence joins TRBV7-2 and TRBJ2-5; D remains ambiguous. The clonotype originates from a human donor in good health. For the CDR3, the DNA is TGTGCCAGCAGCCGCGTATACCCGGCGGAGACCCAGTACTTC. Translated: CASSRVYPAETQYF.